Sequencing of this T cell receptor beta chain was carried out in a study of CD8 T cells in Susac syndrome. The CDR3 has 11 amino acids. V lost 4 bases, J lost 5 bases, and 8 bases lay in between. Looked up from germline, CDR1 is SQVTM and CDR2 is ANQGSEA. As for this clonotype: Its matching antigen is unknown.

Broader study findings: As the study acknowledged, the number of individuals who were part of its TCR sequencing and HLA analysis was relatively small.

Random hexamers were used to reverse transcribe about 0.5 to 1 ug of RNA. Amplification of the TCR beta CDR3 was carried out by immunoSEQ multiplex PCR, which spanned a total of 54 Vbeta and 13 Jbeta segments. TCRdb analysed the immunoSEQ multiplex PCR reads with MiXCR anew, one entry per CDR3 protein. The sample lists roughly 200,000 distinct CDR3 sequences; approximately 96% were seen once. This TCR derives from a human donor with multiple sclerosis. This chain joins TRBV29-1 and TRBJ2-5; possible D gene TRBD1, 5 bases. Sequenced sample: CD4+ T cells from PBMCs. The CDR3 DNA reads TGCAGCGTTGTGAAGGGGGAGACCCAGTACTTC. Its protein is CSVVKGETQYF.